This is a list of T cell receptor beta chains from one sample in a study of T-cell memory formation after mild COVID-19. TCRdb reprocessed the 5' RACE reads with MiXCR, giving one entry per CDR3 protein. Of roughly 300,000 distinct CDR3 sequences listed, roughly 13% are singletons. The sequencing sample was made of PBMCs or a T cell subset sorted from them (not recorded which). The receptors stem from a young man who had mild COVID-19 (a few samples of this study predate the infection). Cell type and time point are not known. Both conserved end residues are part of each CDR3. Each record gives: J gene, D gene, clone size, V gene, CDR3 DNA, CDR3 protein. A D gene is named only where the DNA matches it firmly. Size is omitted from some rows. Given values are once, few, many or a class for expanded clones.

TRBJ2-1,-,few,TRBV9,TGTGCCAGCAGCGTAGAAGGGGGAGTAGAGCAGTTCTTC,CASSVEGGVEQFF
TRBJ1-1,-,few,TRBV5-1,TGCGCCAGTCGGGACGGCCAAGCGGACACTGAAGCTTTCTTT,CASRDGQADTEAFF
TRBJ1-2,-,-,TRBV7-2,TGTGCCAGCAGCGCCACCGGGTGGGGCTACACCTTC,CASSATGWGYTF
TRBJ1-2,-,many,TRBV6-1,TGTGCCAGCAAAACGGGGGGCTATGGCTACACCTTC,CASKTGGYGYTF
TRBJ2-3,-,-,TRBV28,TGTGCGAGTGGGGCGTTCCCAGATACGCAGTATTTT,CASGAFPDTQYF
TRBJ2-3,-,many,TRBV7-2,TGTGCCAGCAGCTTATTTGGTAGCAGCACAGATACGCAGTATTTT,CASSLFGSSTDTQYF
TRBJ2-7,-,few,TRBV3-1,TGTGCCAGCAACCAAAGGCCCCCGGCGAGACATTCTAGAAGCCCTATGAACGAGCAGTACTTC,CASNQRPPARHSRSPMNEQYF
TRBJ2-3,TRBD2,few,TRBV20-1,TGCAGTGGACCTGGATTAGCGGGGGATGCGAACACGCAGTATTTT,CSGPGLAGDANTQYF
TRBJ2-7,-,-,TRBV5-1,TGCGCCAGCAGCGCGATGGACAGCTGGGATTCCTACGAGCAGTACTTC,CASSAMDSWDSYEQYF
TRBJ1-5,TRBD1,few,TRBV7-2,TGTGCCAGCGCGGACAGGGCCCATAGCAATCAGCCCCAGCATTTT,CASADRAHSNQPQHF
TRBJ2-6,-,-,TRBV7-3,TGTGCCAGCAAACCGGCAGGGGCGGCCAACGTCCTGACTTTC,CASKPAGAANVLTF
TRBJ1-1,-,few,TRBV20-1,TGCAGTGGCCTATCCGAAACACAGGGTTCGCTGGGGGCTTTCTTT,CSGLSETQGSLGAFF
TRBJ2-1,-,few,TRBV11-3,TGTGCCAGCAGCTCACAGGGTTGGTATGAGCAGTTCTTC,CASSSQGWYEQFF
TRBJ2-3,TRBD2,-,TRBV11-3,TGTGCCAGCAGCTTAACGGTGGACGCGGGGGGGGACACAGATACGCAGTATTTT,CASSLTVDAGGDTDTQYF
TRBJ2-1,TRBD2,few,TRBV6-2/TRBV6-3,TGTGCCAGCATCGACGGCGGGAGCTCCTACAATGAGCAGTTCTTC,CASIDGGSSYNEQFF
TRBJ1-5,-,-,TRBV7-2,TGTGCCAGCAGCTTAGTTGGCAATAGCAATCAGCCCCAGCATTTT,CASSLVGNSNQPQHF
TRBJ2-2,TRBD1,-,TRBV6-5,TGTGCCAGCAGGACGACAGGGGTGGGGGCCGGGGAGCTGTTTTTT,CASRTTGVGAGELFF
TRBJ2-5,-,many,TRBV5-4,TGTGCCAGCAGCTTGGGATCTGGGGCCGGGGAGACCCAGTACTTC,CASSLGSGAGETQYF
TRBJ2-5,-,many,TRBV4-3,TGCGCCAGCAGCCAAGATGCAGGGGAGACCCAGTACTTC,CASSQDAGETQYF
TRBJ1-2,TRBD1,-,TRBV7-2,TGTGCCAGCAGCTTTAAGGGGGCAGATGGCTACACCTTC,CASSFKGADGYTF
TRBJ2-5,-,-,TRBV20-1,TGCAGTGCTAGAGATCGGCGGCAGGGCGGGGAGACCCAGTACTTC,CSARDRRQGGETQYF
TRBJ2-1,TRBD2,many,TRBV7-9,TGTGCCAGCACTGGAGGAGCGGGGTCGTACAATGAGCAGTTCTTC,CASTGGAGSYNEQFF
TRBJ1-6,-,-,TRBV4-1,TGCGCCAGCAGCCAAGTGAGCCCAAACCGGGATTCGTATAATTCACCCCTCCACTTT,CASSQVSPNRDSYNSPLHF
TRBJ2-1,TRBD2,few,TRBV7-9,TGTGCCAGCAGCTCCCGACAAAGACAAACTAGCGGAGTACACTACAATGAGCAGTTCTTC,CASSSRQRQTSGVHYNEQFF
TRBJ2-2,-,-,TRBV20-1,TGCAGTGCTAGAGGCAGATCCGGGGAGCTGTTTTTT,CSARGRSGELFF
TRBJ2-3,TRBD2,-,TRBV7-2,TGTGCCAGCAGCTACGGAGGACTAGGCCCACGGGATACGCAGTATTTT,CASSYGGLGPRDTQYF
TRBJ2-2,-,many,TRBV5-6,TGTGCCAGCAGCCTAGGGCCAGGTTCGAACACCGGGGAGCTGTTTTTT,CASSLGPGSNTGELFF
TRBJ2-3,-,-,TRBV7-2,TGTGCCAGCCGCCTAGGGGGAGTTAGAGATACGCAGTATTTT,CASRLGGVRDTQYF
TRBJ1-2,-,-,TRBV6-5,TGTGCCAGCAGTTACTCGGGGAGGGGGTATGGCTACACCTTC,CASSYSGRGYGYTF
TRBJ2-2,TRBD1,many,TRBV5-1,TGCGCCAGCCGCCGGACAGGGACGAACACCGGGGAGCTGTTTTTT,CASRRTGTNTGELFF
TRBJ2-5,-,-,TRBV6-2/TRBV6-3,TGTGCCAGCAGTTACACCGCTCTCGGAGAGACCCAGTACTTC,CASSYTALGETQYF
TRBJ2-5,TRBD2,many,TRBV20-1,TGCAGTGCTAGAGATCTGGCTAGCGGGGAAGAGACCCAGTACTTC,CSARDLASGEETQYF
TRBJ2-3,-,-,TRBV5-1,TGCGCCAGCAGCGGAGGGACCAATTCCCAAGATACGCAGTATTTT,CASSGGTNSQDTQYF
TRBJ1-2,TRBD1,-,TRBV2,TGTGCCAGCGGACAGGGGGTACAAGGCTACACCTTC,CASGQGVQGYTF
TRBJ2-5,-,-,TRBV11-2,TGTGCCAGCAGCCCACACCAGTACTTC,CASSPHQYF
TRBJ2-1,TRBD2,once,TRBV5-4,TGTGCCAGCAGCTTGGGTGGCGGGAGAGTCAATGAGCAGTTCTTC,CASSLGGGRVNEQFF
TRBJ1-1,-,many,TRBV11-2,TGTGCCAGCAGCTTAGACCGCCACGGTGAAGCTTTCTTT,CASSLDRHGEAFF
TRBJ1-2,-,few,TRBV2,TGTGCCAGCACCTTACACATAGCATATGGCTACACCTTC,CASTLHIAYGYTF
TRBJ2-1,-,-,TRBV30,TGTGCCTGGAGTGTATCGGGCTATGAGCAGTTCTTC,CAWSVSGYEQFF
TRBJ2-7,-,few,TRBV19,TGTGCCAGTAGTATGAAGGGGAACTCCTACGAGCAGTACTTC,CASSMKGNSYEQYF
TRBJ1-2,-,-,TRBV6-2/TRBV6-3,TGTGCCAGCAGCCTCCGGGGCCTCCTGGAAGCTAACTATGGCTACACCTTC,CASSLRGLLEANYGYTF
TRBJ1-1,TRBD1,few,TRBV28,TGTGCCAGCAACGCCGGACAGGGCGGTGAAGCTTTCTTT,CASNAGQGGEAFF
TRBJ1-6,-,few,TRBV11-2,TGTGCCAGCAGCTTAGTACAGGGAGTTCCACCCCTCCACTTT,CASSLVQGVPPLHF